This T cell receptor beta chain is drawn from a study of blood T cell repertoires in COVID-19. Background on the study: Acute and convalescent COVID-19 samples came from the United States, Italy and Spain. T cells, B-cell-depleted T cells, or PBMCs supplied cDNA or gDNA.

Original handling: The authors estimated nucleated cell counts from reference gene primer amplification. Only in-frame clones appear in the TCRdb table, and some are missing; sequencing was by immunoSEQ multiplex PCR. V, J and clone size are taken as reported in that table, and D and trimming were inferred from the DNA itself. The sample lists 150,000 to 200,000 clones; 80% to 85% were seen once. This clone was observed a few times. This CDR3 has 15 amino acids. The chain combines TRBV21-1 with TRBJ1-4; TRBD1, as called in the table, went unchecked against the DNA. TRBV21-1 is classified as a pseudogene. This receptor was identified in a woman in her 30s with acute or convalescent COVID-19. The specimen was peripheral blood. Written as DNA, the CDR3 is TGTGCCAGAGGCGACAACAGGGCAACTAATGAAAAACTGTTTTTT. The encoded protein is CARGDNRATNEKLFF.